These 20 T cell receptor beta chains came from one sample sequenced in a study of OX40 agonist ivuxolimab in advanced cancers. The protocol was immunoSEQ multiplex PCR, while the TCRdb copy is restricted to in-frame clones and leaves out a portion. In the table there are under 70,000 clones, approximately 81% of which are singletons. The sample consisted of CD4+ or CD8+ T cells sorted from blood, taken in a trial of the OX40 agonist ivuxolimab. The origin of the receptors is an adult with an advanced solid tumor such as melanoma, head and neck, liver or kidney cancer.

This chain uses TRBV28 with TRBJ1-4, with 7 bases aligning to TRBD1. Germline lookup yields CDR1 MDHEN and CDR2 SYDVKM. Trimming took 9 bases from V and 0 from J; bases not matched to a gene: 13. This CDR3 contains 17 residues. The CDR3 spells CASNRPGQSPTNEKLFF. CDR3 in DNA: TGTGCCAGTAACAGGCCGGGACAGAGCCCAACTAATGAAAAACTGTTTTTT.

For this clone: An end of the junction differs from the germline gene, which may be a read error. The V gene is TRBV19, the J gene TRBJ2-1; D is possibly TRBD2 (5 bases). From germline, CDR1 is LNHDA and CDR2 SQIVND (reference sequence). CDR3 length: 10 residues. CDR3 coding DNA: TGTGCCAGTAGTGGGGAGATGTACGTCTTC. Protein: CASSGEMYVF.

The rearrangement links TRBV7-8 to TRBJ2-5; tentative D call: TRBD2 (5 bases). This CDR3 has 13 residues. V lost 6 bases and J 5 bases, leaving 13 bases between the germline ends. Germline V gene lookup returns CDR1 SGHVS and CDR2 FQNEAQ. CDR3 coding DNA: TGTGCCAGCAGTTATGAGGGCCGGGAGACCCAGTACTTC. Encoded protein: CASSYEGRETQYF. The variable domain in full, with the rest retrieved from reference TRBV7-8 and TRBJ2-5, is GAGVSQSPRYKVAKRGQDVALRCDPISGHVSLFWYQQALGQGPEFLTYFQNEAQLDKSGLPSDRFFAERPEGSVSTLKIQRTQQEDSAVYLCASSYEGRETQYFGPGTRLLVL.

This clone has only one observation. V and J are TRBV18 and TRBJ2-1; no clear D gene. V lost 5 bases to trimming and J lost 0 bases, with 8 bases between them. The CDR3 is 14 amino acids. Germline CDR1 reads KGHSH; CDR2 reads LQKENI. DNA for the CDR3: TGTGCCAGCTCAGAGGTGAGCTCCTACAATGAGCAGTTCTTC. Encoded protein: CASSEVSSYNEQFF.

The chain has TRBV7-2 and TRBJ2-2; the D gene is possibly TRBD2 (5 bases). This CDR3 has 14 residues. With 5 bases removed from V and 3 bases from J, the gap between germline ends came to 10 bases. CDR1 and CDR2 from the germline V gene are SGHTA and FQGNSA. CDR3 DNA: TGTGCCAGCAGCCCGGGGAAGGACACCGGGGAGCTGTTTTTT. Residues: CASSPGKDTGELFF.

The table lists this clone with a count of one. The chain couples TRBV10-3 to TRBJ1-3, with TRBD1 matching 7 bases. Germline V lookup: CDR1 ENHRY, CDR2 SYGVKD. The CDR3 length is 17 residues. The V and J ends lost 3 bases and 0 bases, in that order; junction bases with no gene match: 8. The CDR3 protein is CAISDLAGGNSGNTIYF. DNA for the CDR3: TGTGCCATCAGTGATTTAGCAGGGGGAAACTCTGGAAACACCATATATTTT.

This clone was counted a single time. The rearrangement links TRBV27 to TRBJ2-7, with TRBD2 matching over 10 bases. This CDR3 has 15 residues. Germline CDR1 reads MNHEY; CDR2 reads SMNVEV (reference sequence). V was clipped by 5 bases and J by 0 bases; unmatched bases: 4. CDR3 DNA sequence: TGTGCCAGCAGTCCACGACTAGCGGGCTCCTACGAGCAGTACTTC. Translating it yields CASSPRLAGSYEQYF.

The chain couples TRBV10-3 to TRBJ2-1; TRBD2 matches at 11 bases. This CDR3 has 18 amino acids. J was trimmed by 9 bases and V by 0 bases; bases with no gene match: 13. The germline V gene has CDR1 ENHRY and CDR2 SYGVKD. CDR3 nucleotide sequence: TGTGCCATCAGTGAGTCGACGGGACTAGCGGCCCGAGAGGGTGAGCAGTTCTTC. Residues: CAISESTGLAAREGEQFF.

This CDR3 reads CASRPGRKTDTQYF. The DNA for the CDR3 is TGTGCCAGCAGGCCGGGACGAAAGACAGATACGCAGTATTTT. The chain has TRBV7-2 and TRBJ2-3; the D call may be TRBD1 or TRBD2 (5 bases each). Germline CDR1 reads SGHTA; CDR2 reads FQGNSA. The CDR3 extends over 14 amino acids. V lost 6 bases, J lost 3 bases, and 13 bases lay in between.

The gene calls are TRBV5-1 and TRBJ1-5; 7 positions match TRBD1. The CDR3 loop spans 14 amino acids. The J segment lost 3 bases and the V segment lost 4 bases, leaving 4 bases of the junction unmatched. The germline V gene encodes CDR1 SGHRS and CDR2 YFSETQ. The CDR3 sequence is CASSQGQPNQPQHF. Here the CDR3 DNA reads TGCGCCAGCAGCCAGGGACAGCCCAATCAGCCCCAGCATTTT.

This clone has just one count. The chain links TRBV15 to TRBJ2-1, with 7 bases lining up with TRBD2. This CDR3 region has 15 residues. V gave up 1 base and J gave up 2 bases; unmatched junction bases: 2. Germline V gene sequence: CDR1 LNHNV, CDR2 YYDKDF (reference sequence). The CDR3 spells CATSRVAGAYNEQFF. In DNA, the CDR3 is TGTGCCACCAGCAGAGTTGCGGGGGCCTACAATGAGCAGTTCTTC.

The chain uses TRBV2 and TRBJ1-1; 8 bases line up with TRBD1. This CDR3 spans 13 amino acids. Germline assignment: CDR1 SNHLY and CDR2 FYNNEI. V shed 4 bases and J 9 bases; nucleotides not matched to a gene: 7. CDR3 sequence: CASSALQGGKAFF. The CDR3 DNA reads TGTGCCAGCAGTGCCTTACAGGGGGGGAAAGCTTTCTTT.

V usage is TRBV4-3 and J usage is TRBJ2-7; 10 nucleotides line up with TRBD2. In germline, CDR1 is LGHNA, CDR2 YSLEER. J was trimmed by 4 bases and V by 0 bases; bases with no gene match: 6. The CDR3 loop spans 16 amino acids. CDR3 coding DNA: TGCGCCAGCAGCCAAGATAGAAGCGGGGGGGCGTACGAGCAGTACTTC. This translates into CASSQDRSGGAYEQYF.

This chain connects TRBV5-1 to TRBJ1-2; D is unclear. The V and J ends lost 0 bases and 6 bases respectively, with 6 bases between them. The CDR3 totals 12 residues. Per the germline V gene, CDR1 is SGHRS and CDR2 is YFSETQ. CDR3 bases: TGCGCCAGCAGCTTGGATGGGGATGGCTACACCTTC. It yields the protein CASSLDGDGYTF.

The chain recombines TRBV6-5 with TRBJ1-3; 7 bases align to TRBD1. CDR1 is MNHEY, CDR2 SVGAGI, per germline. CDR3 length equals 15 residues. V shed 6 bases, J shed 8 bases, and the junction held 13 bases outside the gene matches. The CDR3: CASSKGGAELYTIYF. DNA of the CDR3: TGTGCCAGCAGCAAAGGGGGCGCCGAGCTGTACACCATATATTTT.

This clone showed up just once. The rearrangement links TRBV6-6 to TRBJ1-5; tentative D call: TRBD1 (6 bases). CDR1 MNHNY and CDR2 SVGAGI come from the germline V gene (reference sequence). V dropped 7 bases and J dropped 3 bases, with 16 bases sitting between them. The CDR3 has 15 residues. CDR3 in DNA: TGTGCCAGCACCACGGGGGGGGCCTTCAATCAGCCCCAGCATTTT. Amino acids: CASTTGGAFNQPQHF.

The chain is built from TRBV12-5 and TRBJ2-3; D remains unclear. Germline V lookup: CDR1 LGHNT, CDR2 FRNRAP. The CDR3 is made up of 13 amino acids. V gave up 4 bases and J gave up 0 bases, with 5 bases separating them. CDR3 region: CASGSGSTDTQYF. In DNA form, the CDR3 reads TGTGCTAGTGGTTCGGGTAGCACAGATACGCAGTATTTT. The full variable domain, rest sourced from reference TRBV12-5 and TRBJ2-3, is DARVTQTPRHKVTEMGQEVTMRCQPILGHNTVFWYRQTMMQGLELLAYFRNRAPLDDSGMPKDRFSAEMPDATLATLKIQPSEPRDSAVYFCASGSGSTDTQYFGPGTRLTVL.

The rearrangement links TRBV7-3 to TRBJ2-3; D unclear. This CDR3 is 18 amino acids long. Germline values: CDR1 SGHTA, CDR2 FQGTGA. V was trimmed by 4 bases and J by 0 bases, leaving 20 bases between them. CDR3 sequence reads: CASSSPGAGDPSTDTQYF. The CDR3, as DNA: TGTGCCAGCAGCTCCCCTGGCGCAGGCGACCCTAGCACAGATACGCAGTATTTT.

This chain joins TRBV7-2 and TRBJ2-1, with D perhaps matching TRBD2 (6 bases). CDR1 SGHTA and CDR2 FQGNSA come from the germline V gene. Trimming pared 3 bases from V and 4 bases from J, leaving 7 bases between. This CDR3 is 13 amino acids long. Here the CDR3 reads CASSFAGYNEQFF. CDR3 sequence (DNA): TGTGCCAGCAGCTTCGCGGGGTACAATGAGCAGTTCTTC.

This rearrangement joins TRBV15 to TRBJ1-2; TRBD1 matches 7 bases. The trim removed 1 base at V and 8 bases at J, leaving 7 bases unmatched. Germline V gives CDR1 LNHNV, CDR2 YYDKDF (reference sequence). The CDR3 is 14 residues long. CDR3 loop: CATSRATGEEGYTF. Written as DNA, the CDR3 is TGTGCCACCAGCAGAGCCACAGGGGAGGAAGGCTACACCTTC.